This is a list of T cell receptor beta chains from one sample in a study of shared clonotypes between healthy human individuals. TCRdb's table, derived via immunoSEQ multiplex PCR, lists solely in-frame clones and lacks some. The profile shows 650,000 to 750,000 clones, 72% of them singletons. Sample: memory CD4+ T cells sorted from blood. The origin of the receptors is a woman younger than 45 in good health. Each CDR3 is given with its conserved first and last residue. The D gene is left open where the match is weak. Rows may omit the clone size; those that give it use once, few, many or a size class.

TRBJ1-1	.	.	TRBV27	TGTGCCAGCAGTTTCCGACCCAGGGAAATGAACACTGAAGCTTTCTTT	CASSFRPREMNTEAFF
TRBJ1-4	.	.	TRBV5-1	TGCGCCAGCACCATATCCGGGACACTTAATGAAAAACTGTTTTTT	CASTISGTLNEKLFF
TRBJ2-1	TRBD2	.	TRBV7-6	TGTGCCAGCAGCTTAGCGCGGGGGAGGGGCAGTGAGCAGTTCTTC	CASSLARGRGSEQFF
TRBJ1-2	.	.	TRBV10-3	TGTGCCATCCAACCAGGGTTAAGTCTTGGGAACTATGGCTACACCTTC	CAIQPGLSLGNYGYTF
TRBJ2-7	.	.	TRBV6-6	TGTGCCAGCAGTTTCGCGAGGGGCAGCTACGAGCAGTACTTC	CASSFARGSYEQYF
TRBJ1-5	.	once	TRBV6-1	TGTGCCAGCGACAGCGAGGGTCACCAGCCCCAGCATTTT	CASDSEGHQPQHF
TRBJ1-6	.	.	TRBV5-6	TGTGCCAGCAGCTCTCCGGGGGGCGCTGGGTCACCCCTCCACTTT	CASSSPGGAGSPLHF
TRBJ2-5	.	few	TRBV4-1	TGCGCCAGCAGCGCCCCCTCCGGGACGGAGATTCAAGAGACCCAGTACTTC	CASSAPSGTEIQETQYF
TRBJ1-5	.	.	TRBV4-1	TGCGCCAGCAGCCAAAGCTGGGTGAGCAATCAGCCCCAGCATTTT	CASSQSWVSNQPQHF
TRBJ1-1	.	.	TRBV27	TGTGCCAGCAGTTTATCGATGGGGGGAAACACTGAAGCTTTCTTT	CASSLSMGGNTEAFF
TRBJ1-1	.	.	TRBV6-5	TGTGCCAGCACCCCCAGCACGGCGAACACTGAAGCTTTCTTT	CASTPSTANTEAFF